This T cell receptor (beta chain) was observed in a study of blood T cell repertoires in COVID-19. Overall study: The United States, Italy and Spain provided the acute and convalescent COVID-19 samples. In each case, the material was cDNA or gDNA derived from T cells, B-cell-depleted T cells, or PBMCs.

Profiling relied on immunoSEQ multiplex PCR, and the TCRdb table lists in-frame clones only, not all of them. The sample yields 350,000 to 400,000 clones, roughly 87% seen once. Trimming removed 8 bases at V and 0 bases at J, with 10 bases between. Germline V gene sequence: CDR1 WNHNN, CDR2 SYGVQD (reference sequence). This CDR3 is built from 14 residues. The genes are TRBV10-1 and TRBJ2-2, with a weak D call TRBD2 (6 bases). The sequence derives from a woman in her twenties or thirties who had recovered from COVID-19. Sequencing used PBMCs or T cells enriched from blood (not recorded which). CDR3 protein: CASRGNANTGELFF. The CDR3 DNA is TGCGCCAGCCGCGGGAACGCGAACACCGGGGAGCTGTTTTTT.